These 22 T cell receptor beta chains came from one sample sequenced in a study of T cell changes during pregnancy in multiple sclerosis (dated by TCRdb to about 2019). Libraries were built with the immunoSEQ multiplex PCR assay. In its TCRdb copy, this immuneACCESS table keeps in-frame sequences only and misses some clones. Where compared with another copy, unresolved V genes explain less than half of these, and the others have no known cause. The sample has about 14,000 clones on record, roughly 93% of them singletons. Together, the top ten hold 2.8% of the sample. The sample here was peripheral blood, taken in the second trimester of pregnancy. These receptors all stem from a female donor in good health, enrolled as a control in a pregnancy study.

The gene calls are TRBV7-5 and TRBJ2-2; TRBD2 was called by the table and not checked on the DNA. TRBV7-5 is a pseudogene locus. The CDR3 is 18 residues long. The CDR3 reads CVRSQRVLLAGDTGELFF. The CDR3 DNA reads TGTGTCAGAAGCCAGAGGGTACTACTAGCGGGGGACACCGGGGAGCTGTTTTTT.

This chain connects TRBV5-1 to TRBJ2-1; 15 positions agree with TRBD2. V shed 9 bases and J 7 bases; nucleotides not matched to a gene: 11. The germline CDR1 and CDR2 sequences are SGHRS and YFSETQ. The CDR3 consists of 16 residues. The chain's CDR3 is CATTPGLAGGKNEQFF. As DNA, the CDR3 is TGCGCCACTACTCCGGGACTAGCGGGGGGTAAAAATGAGCAGTTCTTC. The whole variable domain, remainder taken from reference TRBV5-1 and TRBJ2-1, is KAGVTQTPRYLIKTRGQQVTLSCSPISGHRSVSWYQQTPGQGLQFLFEYFSETQRNKGNFPGRFSGRQFSNSRSEMNVSTLELGDSALYLCATTPGLAGGKNEQFFGPGTRLTVL.

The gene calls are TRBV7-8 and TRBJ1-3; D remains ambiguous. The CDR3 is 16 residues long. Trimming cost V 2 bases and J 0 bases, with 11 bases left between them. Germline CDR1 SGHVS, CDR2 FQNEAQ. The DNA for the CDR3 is TGTGCCAGCAGCTTAATGGGCTTAAGCTCTGGAAACACCATATATTTT. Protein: CASSLMGLSSGNTIYF.

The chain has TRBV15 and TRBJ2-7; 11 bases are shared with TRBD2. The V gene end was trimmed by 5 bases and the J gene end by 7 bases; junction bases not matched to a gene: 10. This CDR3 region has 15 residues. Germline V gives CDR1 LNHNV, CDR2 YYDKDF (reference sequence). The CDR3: CATSGIHSGREEQYF. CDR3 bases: TGTGCCACCAGCGGGATACATAGCGGGAGGGAAGAGCAGTACTTC.

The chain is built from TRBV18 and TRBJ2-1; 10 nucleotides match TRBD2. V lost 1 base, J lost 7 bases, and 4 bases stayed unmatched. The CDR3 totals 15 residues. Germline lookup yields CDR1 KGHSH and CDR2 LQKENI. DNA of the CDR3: TGTGCCAGCTCACCACGGGGTAGCGGGGGGAATGAGCAGTTCTTC. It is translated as CASSPRGSGGNEQFF.

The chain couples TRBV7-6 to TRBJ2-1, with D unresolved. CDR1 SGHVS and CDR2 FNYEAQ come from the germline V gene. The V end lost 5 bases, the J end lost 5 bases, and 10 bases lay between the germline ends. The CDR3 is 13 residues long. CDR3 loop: CASSAGSNNEQFF. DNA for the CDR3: TGTGCCAGCAGCGCAGGATCGAACAATGAGCAGTTCTTC.

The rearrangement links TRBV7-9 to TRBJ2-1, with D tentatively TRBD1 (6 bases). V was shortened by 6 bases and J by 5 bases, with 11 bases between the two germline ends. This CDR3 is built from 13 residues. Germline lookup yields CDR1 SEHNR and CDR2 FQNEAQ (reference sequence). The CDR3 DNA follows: TGTGCCAGCAGACCTCAGGGGAACAATGAGCAGTTCTTC. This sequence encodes CASRPQGNNEQFF.

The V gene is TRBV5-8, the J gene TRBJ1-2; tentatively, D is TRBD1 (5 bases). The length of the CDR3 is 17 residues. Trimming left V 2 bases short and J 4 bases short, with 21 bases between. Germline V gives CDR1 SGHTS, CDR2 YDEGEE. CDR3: CASSFPGGGSLVYGYTF. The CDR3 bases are TGTGCCAGCAGCTTCCCCGGGGGAGGAAGTTTAGTCTATGGCTACACCTTC.

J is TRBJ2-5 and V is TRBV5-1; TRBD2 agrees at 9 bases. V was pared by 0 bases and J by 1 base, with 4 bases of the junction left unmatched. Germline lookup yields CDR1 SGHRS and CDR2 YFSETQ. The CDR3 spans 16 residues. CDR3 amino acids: CASSLGLAEFQETQYF. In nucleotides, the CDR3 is TGCGCCAGCAGCTTGGGACTAGCGGAGTTCCAAGAGACCCAGTACTTC.

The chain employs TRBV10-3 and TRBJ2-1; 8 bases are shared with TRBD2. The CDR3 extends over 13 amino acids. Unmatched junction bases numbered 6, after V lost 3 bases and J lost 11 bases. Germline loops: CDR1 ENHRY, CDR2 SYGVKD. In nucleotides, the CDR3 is TGTGCCATCAGTGACGGGAGGGTAGAGAAGCAGTTCTTC. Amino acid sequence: CAISDGRVEKQFF.

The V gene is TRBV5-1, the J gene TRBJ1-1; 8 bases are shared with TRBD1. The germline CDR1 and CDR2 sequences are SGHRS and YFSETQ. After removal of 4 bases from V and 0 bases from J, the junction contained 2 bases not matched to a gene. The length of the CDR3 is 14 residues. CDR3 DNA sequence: TGCGCCAGCAGCGTGACAGGGGTGAACACTGAAGCTTTCTTT. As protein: CASSVTGVNTEAFF.

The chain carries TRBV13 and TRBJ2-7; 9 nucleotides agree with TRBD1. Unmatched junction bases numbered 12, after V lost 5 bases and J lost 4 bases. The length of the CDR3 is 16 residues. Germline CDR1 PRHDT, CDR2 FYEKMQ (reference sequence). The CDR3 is CASSPGPGTGIYEQYF. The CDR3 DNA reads TGTGCCAGCAGCCCCGGACCCGGGACAGGGATATACGAGCAGTACTTC. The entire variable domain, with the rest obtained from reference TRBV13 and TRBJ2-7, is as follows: AAGVIQSPRHLIKEKRETATLKCYPIPRHDTVYWYQQGPGQDPQFLISFYEKMQSDKGSIPDRFSAQQFSDYHSELNMSSLELGDSALYFCASSPGPGTGIYEQYFGPGTRLTVT.

The CDR3 DNA reads as TGTGCCAGCACCATACCCGGGGAGGAAAACACCATATATTTT. Translation: CASTIPGEENTIYF. V and J are TRBV21-1 and TRBJ1-3. TRBV21-1 is a known pseudogene. The CDR3 totals 14 residues.

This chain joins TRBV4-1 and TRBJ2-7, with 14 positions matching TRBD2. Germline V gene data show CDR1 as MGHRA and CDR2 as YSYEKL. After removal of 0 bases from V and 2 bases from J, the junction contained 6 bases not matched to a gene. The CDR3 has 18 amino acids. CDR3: CASSQEGLAGGRPYEQYF. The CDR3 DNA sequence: TGCGCCAGCAGCCAAGAAGGACTAGCGGGGGGCCGGCCCTACGAGCAGTACTTC.

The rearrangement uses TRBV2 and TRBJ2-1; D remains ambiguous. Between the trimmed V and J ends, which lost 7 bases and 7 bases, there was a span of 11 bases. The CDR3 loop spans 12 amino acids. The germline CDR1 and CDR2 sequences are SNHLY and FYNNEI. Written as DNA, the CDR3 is TGTGCCAGCACGAACACCATTAATGAGCAGTTCTTC. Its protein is CASTNTINEQFF. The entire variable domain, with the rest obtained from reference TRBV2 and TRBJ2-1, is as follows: EPEVTQTPSHQVTQMGQEVILRCVPISNHLYFYWYRQILGQKVEFLVSFYNNEISEKSEIFDDQFSVERPDGSNFTLKIRSTKLEDSAMYFCASTNTINEQFFGPGTRLTVL.

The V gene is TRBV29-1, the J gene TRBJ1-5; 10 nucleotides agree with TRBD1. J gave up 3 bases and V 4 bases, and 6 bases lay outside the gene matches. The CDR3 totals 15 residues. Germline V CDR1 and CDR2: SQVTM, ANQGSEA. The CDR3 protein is CSVAGQGGDNQPQHF. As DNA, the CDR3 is TGCAGCGTTGCCGGACAGGGGGGGGACAATCAGCCCCAGCATTTT.

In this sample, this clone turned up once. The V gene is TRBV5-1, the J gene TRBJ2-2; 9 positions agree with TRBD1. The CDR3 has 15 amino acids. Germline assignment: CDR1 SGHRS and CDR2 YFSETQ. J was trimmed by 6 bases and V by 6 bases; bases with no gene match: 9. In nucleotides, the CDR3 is TGCGCCAGCACACAGACAGGGGGAGTGTCCGGGGAGCTGTTTTTT. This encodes CASTQTGGVSGELFF.

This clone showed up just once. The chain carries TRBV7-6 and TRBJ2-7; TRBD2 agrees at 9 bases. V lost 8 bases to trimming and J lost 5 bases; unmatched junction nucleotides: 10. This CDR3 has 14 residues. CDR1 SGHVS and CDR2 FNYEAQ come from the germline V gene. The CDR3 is CASVQREVKNEQYF. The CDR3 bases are TGTGCCAGCGTGCAGCGGGAGGTGAAGAACGAGCAGTACTTC.

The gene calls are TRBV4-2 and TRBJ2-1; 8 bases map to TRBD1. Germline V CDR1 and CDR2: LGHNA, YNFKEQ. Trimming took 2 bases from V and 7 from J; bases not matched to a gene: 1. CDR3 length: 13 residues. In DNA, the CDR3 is TGTGCCAGCAGCCAACAGGGGGCAAATGAGCAGTTCTTC. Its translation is CASSQQGANEQFF.

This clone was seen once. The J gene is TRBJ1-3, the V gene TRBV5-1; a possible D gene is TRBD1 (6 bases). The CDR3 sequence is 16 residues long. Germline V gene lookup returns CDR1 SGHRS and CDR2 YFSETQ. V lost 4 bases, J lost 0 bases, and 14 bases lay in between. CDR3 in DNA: TGCGCCAGCAGCGTTGACAGGCCGCACTCTGGAAACACCATATATTTT. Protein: CASSVDRPHSGNTIYF.

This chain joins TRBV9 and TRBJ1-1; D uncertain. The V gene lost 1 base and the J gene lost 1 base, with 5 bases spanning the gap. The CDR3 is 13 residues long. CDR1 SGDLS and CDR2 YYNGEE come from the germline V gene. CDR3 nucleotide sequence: TGTGCCAGCAGCGTAACAGAGAACACTGAAGCTTTCTTT. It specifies CASSVTENTEAFF.

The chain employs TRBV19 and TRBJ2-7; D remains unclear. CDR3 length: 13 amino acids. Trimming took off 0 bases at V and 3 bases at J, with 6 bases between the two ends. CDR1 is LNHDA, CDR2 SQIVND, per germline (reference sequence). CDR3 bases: TGTGCCAGTAGTATAGAGGTAGACTACGAGCAGTACTTC. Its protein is CASSIEVDYEQYF.